This TCR beta chain emerged from a study of T cell responses to AZD1222 COVID-19 vaccine. Concerning this clone: No antigen is known for it.

The CDR3 has 14 residues. With 5 bases clipped from V and 4 bases from J, the junction kept 5 bases outside the gene matches. Germline lookup yields CDR1 MNHEY and CDR2 SMNVEV (reference sequence). Notes on the study in general: Clonal diversity may have been underestimated in mostly white British donors. Across the whole spike, CD4 TCRs peaked at regions 160-218 and 743-854.

Produced via immunoSEQ multiplex PCR; TCRdb's table is partial and in-frame only. The sample has about 110,000 clones; approximately 89% are singletons. Sequences were derived from peripheral blood, sampled on day 0 of MenACWY control vaccination. The sequence was collected from an adult in good health. The rearrangement uses TRBV27 and TRBJ2-7, with 10 bases matching TRBD1. The CDR3 loop reads CASSKGQGFYEQYF. The CDR3 bases are TGTGCCAGCAGTAAGGGACAGGGGTTTTACGAGCAGTACTTC.